These 29 T cell receptor beta chains were sequenced from one sample in a study of T-cell reconstitution after alpha-beta-depleted transplantation in children. Preparation of the TCRbeta library used unique molecular identifiers. MiXCR, run by TCRdb on the PCR reads, gives a single entry per CDR3 protein. The sample lists 200,000 to 250,000 distinct CDR3 sequences; under 30% were seen once. The material was PBMCs, mostly from graft donor cells, obtained 360 days after TCRalphabeta/CD19-depleted stem cell transplant. These receptors were obtained from a female patient under 10 years old who had a stem cell transplant for congenital amegakaryocytic thrombocytopenia, so the T cells may come from the graft donor.

In this sample, this clonotype turned up a few times. The genes are TRBV25-1 and TRBJ2-3, with a possible D match to TRBD1 (5 bases). The germline V gene encodes CDR1 MGHDK and CDR2 SYGVNS. The CDR3 contains 13 residues. Trimming cost V 3 bases and J 10 bases, with 14 bases left between them. This CDR3 is CASSEGWQGAQYF. CDR3 nucleotides: TGTGCCAGCAGTGAGGGATGGCAGGGTGCGCAGTATTTT.

The J gene is TRBJ2-2, the V gene TRBV27, with D tentatively TRBD2 (7 bases). Germline assignment: CDR1 MNHEY and CDR2 SMNVEV (reference sequence). The V end lost 2 bases, the J end lost 1 base, and 11 bases lay between the germline ends. The CDR3 length is 16 residues. The CDR3 DNA is TGTGCCAGCAGTTTAGAGGGGGGGGTGAACACCGGGGAGCTGTTTTTT. This codes for CASSLEGGVNTGELFF.

The table lists this clonotype with a count of one. The gene calls are TRBV27 and TRBJ2-5; D not resolved. This CDR3 spans 14 amino acids. The V end lost 2 bases, the J end lost 5 bases, and 12 bases lay between the germline ends. The V gene's germline CDR1 is MNHEY and CDR2 SMNVEV (reference sequence). DNA for the CDR3: TGTGCCAGCAGTTTAAATCGACGGCGGGAGACCCAGTACTTC. Translation: CASSLNRRRETQYF.

This chain links TRBV2 with TRBJ2-3; 7 nucleotides line up with TRBD2. This CDR3 comprises 15 residues. V shed 5 bases and J 3 bases; nucleotides not matched to a gene: 8. Looked up from germline, CDR1 is SNHLY and CDR2 is FYNNEI. The chain's CDR3 is CASSRTSRLTDTQYF. The CDR3 region has the DNA TGTGCCAGCAGTCGGACTAGTCGATTAACAGATACGCAGTATTTT.

This sequence joins TRBV7-6 and TRBJ2-1, with D possibly TRBD1 on 6 matching bases. V lost 5 bases and J 1 base, leaving 12 bases between the germline ends. The CDR3 has 15 residues. Germline V gives CDR1 SGHVS, CDR2 FNYEAQ. The CDR3 reads CASSQGQISYNEQFF. The CDR3 region has the DNA TGTGCCAGCAGCCAAGGACAGATTTCCTACAATGAGCAGTTCTTC.

This clonotype has just a few counts. V gene TRBV10-3 combines with J gene TRBJ2-7; D gene uncertain. Per the germline V gene, CDR1 is ENHRY and CDR2 is SYGVKD. Deletions cut 3 bases from V and 6 bases from J, with 12 bases between. CDR3 length: 13 residues. CDR3 nucleotide sequence: TGTGCCATCAGTGATACGCTAGTCCTCGAGCAGTACTTC. It codes for CAISDTLVLEQYF.

This clonotype was recorded a few times. The chain has TRBV10-3 and TRBJ1-6; D not resolved. The CDR3 runs to 13 residues. V dropped 4 bases and J dropped 10 bases, with 11 bases sitting between them. Germline CDR1 reads ENHRY; CDR2 reads SYGVKD. The CDR3 loop is CAISGASASPLHF. Here the CDR3 DNA reads TGTGCCATCAGTGGTGCTTCAGCCTCACCCCTCCACTTT.

In this sample, this clonotype turned up a few times. This chain links TRBV28 with TRBJ2-2, with TRBD2 matching 9 bases. The CDR3 spans 17 residues. V shed 7 bases and J 3 bases; nucleotides not matched to a gene: 12. Germline loops: CDR1 MDHEN, CDR2 SYDVKM. The CDR3 sequence: CASTDRSAGGDTGELFF. In DNA form, the CDR3 reads TGTGCCAGCACTGACCGTTCAGCGGGGGGCGACACCGGGGAGCTGTTTTTT.

Only a few counts were recorded for this clonotype. The V call is TRBV10-3, the J call TRBJ2-7, with D possibly called TRBD1 or TRBD2 (6 bases each). Deletions cut 0 bases from V and 0 bases from J, with 15 bases between. This CDR3 is 17 amino acids long. The germline V gene has CDR1 ENHRY and CDR2 SYGVKD. The CDR3 spells CAISESPRGGSSYEQYF. The DNA of the CDR3 is TGTGCCATCAGTGAGTCCCCTAGAGGGGGGAGCTCCTACGAGCAGTACTTC.

This rearrangement joins TRBV28 to TRBJ2-3; D tentatively reads TRBD1 or TRBD2 (5 bases each). The CDR3 runs to 15 residues. Deletions cut 7 bases from V and 2 bases from J, with 16 bases between. From germline, CDR1 is MDHEN and CDR2 SYDVKM. This CDR3 reads CASTIRDPHTDTQYF. CDR3 in DNA: TGTGCCAGCACCATCCGGGACCCCCACACAGATACGCAGTATTTT. Complete variable domain (other parts from reference TRBV28 and TRBJ2-3): DVKVTQSSRYLVKRTGEKVFLECVQDMDHENMFWYRQDPGLGLRLIYFSYDVKMKEKGDIPEGYSVSREKKERFSLILESASTNQTSMYLCASTIRDPHTDTQYFGPGTRLTVL.

There are a few counts of this clonotype. V is TRBV10-3 and J is TRBJ2-7; the D gene could be TRBD1 or TRBD2 (5 bases each). This CDR3 is 13 amino acids long. In germline, CDR1 is ENHRY, CDR2 SYGVKD. Deletions cut 10 bases from V and 5 bases from J, with 18 bases between. This CDR3 reads CASRTGAGDEQYF. CDR3 DNA sequence: TGTGCCAGCAGGACTGGGGCAGGCGACGAGCAGTACTTC.

This clonotype was seen at least ten times. The chain has TRBV7-8 and TRBJ1-2; no reliable D call. V gave up 4 bases and J gave up 3 bases, with 9 bases separating them. From germline, CDR1 is SGHVS and CDR2 FQNEAQ. There are 13 residues in the CDR3. The CDR3 loop reads CASSSDKYYGYTF. DNA for the CDR3: TGTGCCAGCAGCTCTGACAAGTACTATGGCTACACCTTC.

This clonotype has more than one count but fewer than ten. The chain combines TRBV11-2 with TRBJ2-2; D unresolved. In germline, CDR1 is SGHAT, CDR2 FQNNGV. With 2 bases removed from V and 5 bases from J, the gap between germline ends came to 12 bases. This CDR3 has 15 amino acids. CDR3 coding DNA: TGTGCCAGCAGCTTAAGGATCCTGGGGACCGGGGAGCTGTTTTTT. Translated: CASSLRILGTGELFF.

This clonotype has a handful of counts. The chain couples TRBV6-2 or TRBV6-3 to TRBJ2-4; D is perhaps TRBD1 (6 bases). Deletions cut 6 bases from V and 6 bases from J, with 18 bases between. Germline lookup yields CDR1 MNHEY and CDR2 SVGEGT. This CDR3 contains 15 residues. As DNA, the CDR3 is TGTGCCAGCAGCCCCGGGACGACAGGCATAAACATTCAGTACTTC. This encodes CASSPGTTGINIQYF.

This rearrangement joins TRBV29-1 to TRBJ2-7; maybe TRBD1 (5 bases). CDR1 SQVTM and CDR2 ANQGSEA come from the germline V gene. Trimming left V 3 bases short and J 2 bases short, with 5 bases between. This CDR3 comprises 11 residues. The CDR3 here is CSVEDTYEQYF. The CDR3, as DNA: TGCAGCGTTGAGGACACCTACGAGCAGTACTTC.

This clonotype was found a few times. V and J are TRBV29-1 and TRBJ2-5; TRBD1 agrees at 9 bases. V lost 6 bases, J lost 5 bases, and 13 bases stayed unmatched. The CDR3 sequence is 15 residues long. CDR1 and CDR2 (germline): SQVTM, ANQGSEA. For the CDR3, the DNA is TGCAGCGTCGGCACAGGGGGCGTATTTGTTGAGACCCAGTACTTC. It yields the protein CSVGTGGVFVETQYF.

The V call is TRBV2, the J call TRBJ2-3; a weak D match, TRBD2 (7 bases). Germline-derived CDR1 and CDR2 are SNHLY and FYNNEI. V was clipped by 5 bases and J by 1 base, with 10 bases between them. This CDR3 has 14 residues. The CDR3 loop reads CASSRGGRTDTQYF. CDR3 nucleotides: TGTGCCAGCAGTAGGGGGGGCCGCACAGATACGCAGTATTTT.

This clonotype was seen more than once but under ten times. This sequence joins TRBV28 and TRBJ2-3; tentative D call: TRBD1 (6 bases). The CDR3 length is 14 residues. CDR1 and CDR2 (germline): MDHEN, SYDVKM. V lost 5 bases, J lost 6 bases, and 15 bases lay in between. DNA for the CDR3: TGTGCCAGCAGTCCGGACAGCTCTAGGGATACGCAGTATTTT. It is translated as CASSPDSSRDTQYF. The variable domain in full, completed from reference TRBV28 and TRBJ2-3, reads DVKVTQSSRYLVKRTGEKVFLECVQDMDHENMFWYRQDPGLGLRLIYFSYDVKMKEKGDIPEGYSVSREKKERFSLILESASTNQTSMYLCASSPDSSRDTQYFGPGTRLTVL.

The chain recombines TRBV7-9 with TRBJ2-2, with 9 bases that match TRBD1. Germline V gene lookup returns CDR1 SEHNR and CDR2 FQNEAQ (reference sequence). CDR3 length equals 17 residues. The junction had 13 bases not matched to a gene; V was cut back by 5 bases and J by 6 bases. CDR3 DNA: TGTGCCAGCAGCGGCGGGGGCTGGGACAGGGCCTCCGGGGAGCTGTTTTTT. It specifies CASSGGGWDRASGELFF.

The V call is TRBV12-3 or TRBV12-4, the J call TRBJ1-1; a possible D gene is TRBD1 (6 bases). The CDR3 sequence is 13 residues long. Trimming removed 6 bases at V and 5 bases at J, with 13 bases between. CDR3 nucleotide sequence: TGTGCCAGCAGGGCAGGGGTTGATACTGAAGCTTTCTTT. It specifies CASRAGVDTEAFF.

The rearrangement uses TRBV2 and TRBJ2-1; D ambiguous. The CDR3 runs to 13 residues. CDR1 is SNHLY and CDR2 is FYNNEI in the germline V gene. V lost 8 bases and J 7 bases, leaving 15 bases between the germline ends. The CDR3: CASLRAPGNEQFF. CDR3 coding DNA: TGTGCCAGCCTCCGGGCCCCTGGGAATGAGCAGTTCTTC.

This clonotype was seen a handful of times. This chain connects TRBV28 to TRBJ2-1; TRBD2 agrees at 8 bases. The CDR3 length is 17 residues. CDR1 and CDR2 from the germline V gene are MDHEN and SYDVKM. The J segment lost 4 bases and the V segment lost 3 bases, leaving 11 bases of the junction unmatched. The CDR3: CASSLGASGGLYNEQFF. The CDR3 nucleotides read TGTGCCAGCAGTTTGGGGGCGAGCGGGGGACTTTACAATGAGCAGTTCTTC.

This clonotype occurred a few times. J is TRBJ2-3 and V is TRBV24-1; D not certain. This CDR3 is built from 13 residues. V was pared by 4 bases and J by 6 bases, with 10 bases between. CDR1 is KGHDR and CDR2 is SFDVKD in the germline V gene. Here the CDR3 reads CATSDSLFDTQYF. The DNA of the CDR3 is TGTGCCACCAGTGACTCCCTGTTCGATACGCAGTATTTT.

The genes are TRBV11-1 and TRBJ1-1; a possible D gene is TRBD1 (6 bases). V shed 5 bases and J shed 5 bases, with 21 bases lying between them. CDR1 and CDR2 (germline): SGHAT, FQDESV (reference sequence). The CDR3 totals 16 residues. CDR3 coding DNA: TGTGCCAGCAGCCCCCAGTCGACAGGCTTATTAACTGAAGCTTTCTTT. It yields the protein CASSPQSTGLLTEAFF.

The chain is built from TRBV2 and TRBJ2-5; TRBD2 matches 7 bases. This CDR3 contains 18 residues. The V segment lost 1 base and the J segment 3 bases; nucleotides outside the gene matches: 14. Germline V lookup: CDR1 SNHLY, CDR2 FYNNEI. The CDR3 sequence: CASSEVTLARSWKETQYF. CDR3 in DNA: TGTGCCAGCAGTGAAGTAACACTAGCGCGGTCTTGGAAAGAGACCCAGTACTTC.

This clonotype has a handful of counts. The genes are TRBV20-1 and TRBJ1-5, with unresolved D. V was trimmed by 4 bases and J by 0 bases, leaving 7 bases between them. Per the germline V gene, CDR1 is DFQATT and CDR2 is SNEGSKA (reference sequence). This CDR3 is 13 amino acids long. In DNA form, the CDR3 reads TGCAGTGCTAAGGGATATAGCAATCAGCCCCAGCATTTT. Translation: CSAKGYSNQPQHF.

CDR3 sequence: CSARANKLDSQTDQPQHF. The CDR3, as DNA: TGCAGTGCTAGAGCCAACAAATTGGACAGTCAAACCGATCAGCCCCAGCATTTT. The J gene is TRBJ1-5, the V gene TRBV20-1; possible D gene TRBD1, 6 bases. The V gene's germline CDR1 is DFQATT and CDR2 SNEGSKA (reference sequence). Trimming cost V 1 base and J 5 bases, with 24 bases left between them. The CDR3 is 18 amino acids.

This clonotype occurred a few times. The CDR3 sequence is CASSRLPTYEGLAGNLGLTGELFF. DNA for the CDR3: TGCGCCAGCAGCCGTTTGCCAACCTACGAGGGACTAGCGGGGAACTTGGGGTTGACCGGGGAGCTGTTTTTT. This chain connects TRBV4-1 to TRBJ2-2; TRBD2 matches 13 bases. CDR1 and CDR2 (germline): MGHRA, YSYEKL. This CDR3 has 24 residues. J lost 5 bases, V lost 4 bases, and 28 bases had no gene match.

CDR3 residues: CASSRSLSNEQFF. CDR3 nucleotide sequence: TGTGCCAGCAGTCGGAGTCTGAGCAATGAGCAGTTCTTC. The V call is TRBV6-4, the J call TRBJ2-1; D remains ambiguous. The CDR3 extends over 13 amino acids. Germline CDR1 reads MRHNA; CDR2 reads SNTAGT. V dropped 5 bases and J dropped 6 bases, with 11 bases sitting between them.